The 25 T cell receptor beta chains below all came from one sample that was sequenced in a study of beta chain features in type 1 diabetes (dated 2018 in TCRdb). Study-level results and caveats: In all four CD4+ subsets, TCRB CDR3 length was moderately but significantly shorter in type 1 diabetes patients.

These receptors have no identified antigens. Library preparation employed the immunoSEQ multiplex PCR assay. The entire amount of isolated RNA was reverse transcribed using the High Capacity cDNA Reverse Transcription Kit, so the sequenced TCRB transcripts were expressed ones. The source is immuneACCESS, and TCRdb retained only in-frame sequences with V and J called. Part of the clones is not carried over; for the studies checked, unresolved V genes explain less than half of this, and the remainder is unexplained. A total of about 160,000 clones appear in this sample, approximately 8.1% of them only once. 0.5% of the sample rests with the top ten. The sample comprised central memory CD4+ T cells from blood. The receptors derive from a man aged 18 to 29 with type 1 diabetes.

This clone has ten or more counts. V and J are TRBV19 and TRBJ1-1; D remains unclear. This CDR3 region has 14 residues. The V end lost 7 bases, the J end lost 4 bases, and 16 bases lay between the germline ends. Germline lookup yields CDR1 LNHDA and CDR2 SQIVND (reference sequence). CDR3 DNA: TGTGCCAGTAACGGAGGGAGTTTGGGCACTGAAGCTTTCTTT. Translated, it gives CASNGGSLGTEAFF.

This clone was seen only a few times. The chain joins TRBV5-6 to TRBJ2-7; TRBD1 might be the D (6 bases). V dropped 4 bases and J dropped 3 bases, with 14 bases sitting between them. The V gene's germline CDR1 is SGHDT and CDR2 YYEEEE. The CDR3 is 14 amino acids. CDR3 sequence: CASSPGGRGYEQYF. The CDR3 DNA reads TGTGCCAGCAGCCCGGGCGGCAGGGGCTACGAGCAGTACTTC.

A few counts support this clone. This sequence joins TRBV7-2 and TRBJ2-3; 7 bases line up with TRBD2. Germline assignment: CDR1 SGHTA and CDR2 FQGNSA. Trimming at V came to 7 bases and at J to 2 bases, leaving 9 bases not matched to a gene. CDR3 length equals 15 residues. CDR3: CASNLSGRPTDTQYF. The CDR3 nucleotides are TGTGCCAGCAACCTTAGCGGGCGACCCACAGATACGCAGTATTTT. Looking up the rest from reference TRBV7-2 and TRBJ2-3 gives the full variable domain: GAGVSQSPSNKVTEKGKDVELRCDPISGHTALYWYRQSLGQGLEFLIYFQGNSAPDKSGLPSDRFSAERTGGSVSTLTIQRTQQEDSAVYLCASNLSGRPTDTQYFGPGTRLTVL.

The chain links TRBV2 to TRBJ1-4; D call uncertain. V was cut by 6 bases and J by 10 bases, with 15 bases left in between. The CDR3 contains 13 residues. Germline V lookup: CDR1 SNHLY, CDR2 FYNNEI. The CDR3 is CASSPERTGKLFF. The CDR3 region has the DNA TGTGCCAGCAGCCCCGAAAGAACCGGAAAACTGTTTTTT.

V is TRBV28 and J is TRBJ2-3; 14 bases line up with TRBD2. The CDR3 is 13 residues long. Germline CDR1 MDHEN, CDR2 SYDVKM. Losses at the gene ends were 8 bases for V and 6 bases for J; bases not matched to a gene: 1. The CDR3 sequence is CASGTSGSDTQYF. In DNA, the CDR3 is TGTGCCAGCGGGACTAGCGGGAGTGATACGCAGTATTTT. The entire variable domain, with the rest obtained from reference TRBV28 and TRBJ2-3, is as follows: DVKVTQSSRYLVKRTGEKVFLECVQDMDHENMFWYRQDPGLGLRLIYFSYDVKMKEKGDIPEGYSVSREKKERFSLILESASTNQTSMYLCASGTSGSDTQYFGPGTRLTVL.

V is TRBV5-1 and J is TRBJ2-3; possible D gene TRBD1, 6 bases. V was cut by 4 bases and J by 6 bases, with 12 bases left in between. Germline CDR1 reads SGHRS; CDR2 reads YFSETQ. The CDR3 covers 13 residues. In DNA, the CDR3 is TGCGCCAGCAGCGAGTACAGGGCGGATACGCAGTATTTT. Residues: CASSEYRADTQYF.

The V and J genes are TRBV2 and TRBJ1-6, with a weak D call TRBD1 (6 bases). Germline V gene data show CDR1 as SNHLY and CDR2 as FYNNEI. V was cut by 5 bases and J by 5 bases, with 13 bases left in between. The CDR3 loop spans 15 amino acids. CDR3 in amino acids: CASSLRQVHNSPLHF. The DNA of the CDR3 is TGTGCCAGCAGTCTACGACAGGTGCATAATTCACCCCTCCACTTT.

This clone was observed a handful of times. J is TRBJ2-5 and V is TRBV19; D not certain. Germline V gives CDR1 LNHDA, CDR2 SQIVND (reference sequence). Trimming left V 3 bases short and J 0 bases short, with 5 bases between. This CDR3 is built from 13 residues. CDR3 sequence: CASSMRYQETQYF. The CDR3 DNA follows: TGTGCCAGTAGTATGCGGTACCAAGAGACCCAGTACTTC.

This clone was seen a handful of times. CDR3 nucleotide sequence: TGTGCCAGCAGCGTGGGGGCCCACGCAGGGAGCGAGACCCAGTACTTC. Translated: CASSVGAHAGSETQYF. The chain carries TRBV9 and TRBJ2-5; possibly TRBD1 for D (6 bases). This CDR3 contains 16 residues. Germline-derived CDR1 and CDR2 are SGDLS and YYNGEE. Trimming took off 2 bases at V and 5 bases at J, with 19 bases between the two ends.

This clone was counted a few times. This sequence joins TRBV4-3 and TRBJ1-6; D remains ambiguous. Germline V gives CDR1 LGHNA, CDR2 YSLEER. The CDR3 is 17 amino acids. The V gene lost 0 bases and the J gene lost 6 bases, with 15 bases spanning the gap. CDR3 in amino acids: CASSQDRRGLINSPLHF. The CDR3 DNA reads TGCGCCAGCAGCCAAGACAGACGAGGACTGATTAATTCACCCCTCCACTTT.

This clone was counted a few times. This rearrangement joins TRBV11-2 to TRBJ2-5; D possibly corresponds to TRBD2 (5 bases). V gave up 8 bases and J gave up 1 base, with 8 bases separating them. The CDR3 sequence is 12 residues long. The germline V gene encodes CDR1 SGHAT and CDR2 FQNNGV. CDR3 bases: TGTGCCAGCCGGGATCCCCAAGAGACCCAGTACTTC. Protein product: CASRDPQETQYF.

This clone was counted only a few times. The chain employs TRBV28 and TRBJ2-7; 9 nucleotides agree with TRBD1. Germline values: CDR1 MDHEN, CDR2 SYDVKM. Trimming took 6 bases from V and 6 from J; bases not matched to a gene: 6. CDR3 length: 13 residues. The CDR3: CASRPGQGFEQYF. The CDR3 nucleotides are TGTGCCAGCAGGCCGGGACAGGGCTTCGAGCAGTACTTC.

A few counts support this clone. This chain links TRBV7-9 with TRBJ2-7, with 9 positions matching TRBD2. The CDR3 is made up of 15 amino acids. J lost 0 bases, V lost 6 bases, and 6 bases had no gene match. Looked up from germline, CDR1 is SEHNR and CDR2 is FQNEAQ (reference sequence). In nucleotides, the CDR3 is TGTGCCAGCAGGTGGTTAGCGGGGGACTCCTACGAGCAGTACTTC. This codes for CASRWLAGDSYEQYF.

The table lists this clone with a few counts. The V and J genes are TRBV5-1 and TRBJ2-5; 7 bases align to TRBD2. Germline V gives CDR1 SGHRS, CDR2 YFSETQ. The CDR3 consists of 15 residues. V shed 1 base, J shed 3 bases, and the junction held 6 bases outside the gene matches. In nucleotides, the CDR3 is TGCGCCAGCAGCTTGCAAGGGACTACAGAAGAGACCCAGTACTTC. Residues: CASSLQGTTEETQYF.

The genes are TRBV4-3 and TRBJ2-5, with a tentative D call TRBD1 (5 bases). The CDR3 consists of 13 residues. Germline V gene sequence: CDR1 LGHNA, CDR2 YSLEER. V was pared by 1 base and J by 5 bases, with 8 bases between. The CDR3 DNA reads TGCGCCAGCAGCCAAGTTTACAGGGAGACCCAGTACTTC. Its protein product is CASSQVYRETQYF.

This clone was found many times. The CDR3 DNA is TGTGCCATCAGTGAGTCCCGGGACATTCAGTACTTC. Translated: CAISESRDIQYF. This sequence joins TRBV10-3 and TRBJ2-4, with D unclear. This CDR3 comprises 12 residues. Germline CDR1 ENHRY, CDR2 SYGVKD. The V end lost 0 bases, the J end lost 8 bases, and 5 bases lay between the germline ends.

This clone was recorded at least ten times. The chain has TRBV29-1 and TRBJ1-1; no firm D call. CDR3 length: 12 amino acids. V was cut by 1 base and J by 3 bases, with 6 bases left in between. CDR1 is SQVTM and CDR2 is ANQGSEA in the germline V gene. CDR3 bases: TGCAGCGTTGAAGGCGTAGACACTGAAGCTTTCTTT. It yields the protein CSVEGVDTEAFF. The entire variable domain, with the rest obtained from reference TRBV29-1 and TRBJ1-1, is as follows: SAVISQKPSRDICQRGTSLTIQCQVDSQVTMMFWYRQQPGQSLTLIATANQGSEATYESGFVIDKFPISRPNLTFSTLTVSNMSPEDSSIYLCSVEGVDTEAFFGQGTRLTVV.

The rearrangement joins TRBV5-1 to TRBJ1-2; tentatively, D is TRBD1 (6 bases). The CDR3 length is 13 residues. The V and J ends lost 4 bases and 8 bases respectively, with 15 bases between them. Germline V gives CDR1 SGHRS, CDR2 YFSETQ. Written as DNA, the CDR3 is TGCGCCAGCAGCATGACAGGATTTTGGGGCTACACCTTC. This gives the protein CASSMTGFWGYTF.

This clone was seen only a few times. The chain combines TRBV5-4 with TRBJ1-2; 8 bases align to TRBD1. With V trimmed by 2 bases and J by 4 bases, 4 bases remained unmatched. The CDR3 is 14 amino acids. Germline V CDR1 and CDR2: SGHNT, YYREEE (reference sequence). In nucleotides, the CDR3 is TGTGCCAGCAGCTTTCAGGGGGCCCTCTATGGCTACACCTTC. This codes for CASSFQGALYGYTF.

A few counts support this clone. The chain is built from TRBV5-1 and TRBJ2-3, with TRBD2 identical over 13 bases. Germline CDR1 and CDR2: SGHRS and YFSETQ. The junction had 7 bases not matched to a gene; V was cut back by 1 base and J by 5 bases. The CDR3 totals 17 residues. As DNA, the CDR3 is TGCGCCAGCAGCTTGACACCGGGACTAGCGGGGAAAGATACGCAGTATTTT. This translates into CASSLTPGLAGKDTQYF.

This clone has more than one count but fewer than ten. The chain has TRBV20-1 and TRBJ2-5, with a tentative D call TRBD1 (6 bases). CDR3 length equals 11 residues. V was trimmed by 5 bases and J by 3 bases, leaving 7 bases between them. CDR1 is DFQATT and CDR2 is SNEGSKA in the germline V gene (reference sequence). The CDR3 reads CSADRKETQYF. The CDR3 DNA is TGCAGTGCTGACAGGAAAGAGACCCAGTACTTC.

The V gene is TRBV11-2, the J gene TRBJ1-2; 8 nucleotides match TRBD1. From germline, CDR1 is SGHAT and CDR2 FQNNGV. CDR3 length: 15 amino acids. Trimming took 5 bases from V and 4 from J; bases not matched to a gene: 9. This CDR3 reads CASSPGQARIYGYTF. CDR3 coding DNA: TGTGCCAGCAGCCCGGGACAGGCGCGAATCTATGGCTACACCTTC.

Concerning this clone: Additional DNA sequences in this sample encode the identical CDR3. This rearrangement joins TRBV6-6 to TRBJ1-2; D gene ambiguous. CDR3 size: 11 residues. The V gene's germline CDR1 is MNHNY and CDR2 SVGAGI (reference sequence). V was shortened by 5 bases and J by 3 bases, with 4 bases between the two germline ends. As DNA, the CDR3 is TGTGCCAGCAGTCCCTACTATGGCTACACCTTC. Translated, it gives CASSPYYGYTF.

There are a few counts of this clone. The genes are TRBV30 and TRBJ2-5, with no clear D. Trimming stripped 3 bases from V and 0 bases from J, with 8 bases between. The germline V gene encodes CDR1 GTSNPN and CDR2 SVGIG (reference sequence). The CDR3 covers 13 residues. CDR3 region: CAWRFINQETQYF. CDR3 nucleotides: TGTGCCTGGAGGTTCATCAACCAAGAGACCCAGTACTTC.

This clone showed up just a few times. V gene TRBV6-6 combines with J gene TRBJ2-1; 12 bases fit TRBD2. CDR3 size: 14 residues. After removal of 4 bases from V and 7 bases from J, the junction contained 2 bases not matched to a gene. Germline loops: CDR1 MNHNY, CDR2 SVGAGI (reference sequence). The CDR3, as DNA: TGTGCCAGCAGTTCTAGCGGGAGGGCGAATGAGCAGTTCTTC. Protein: CASSSSGRANEQFF.